Listed below are T cell receptor beta chains from one sample, sequenced in a study of blood T cell repertoires in COVID-19. Clones were sequenced by immunoSEQ multiplex PCR, and TCRdb holds only the in-frame ones, with some missing. The sample contains hundreds of thousands of clones, approximately 89% of which appear only once. The source material was peripheral blood. Receptor source: a woman aged 45-65 years who had recovered from COVID-19. CDR3s include the opening cysteine and the closing phenylalanine or tryptophan. Each record gives: J gene, V gene, CDR3 length, clone size, D gene, CDR3 DNA, CDR3 protein. A D gene is named only where the DNA matches it firmly. The size field is filled for only some rows; it gives once, few, many or a size class.

TRBJ1-2 TRBV12-3/TRBV12-4 13 - - TGTGCCAGCAGCCAGTCATTAAACTATGGCTACACCTTC CASSQSLNYGYTF
TRBJ1-2 TRBV24-1 12 once - TGTGCCACCCCGGAGGTCCACTATGGCTACACCTTC CATPEVHYGYTF
TRBJ1-5 TRBV5-1 16 - TRBD1 TGCGCCAGCAGCTTGGGAGAGGGGACAGCTAATCAGCCCCAGCATTTT CASSLGEGTANQPQHF
TRBJ1-1 TRBV5-1 13 - - TGCGCCAGCAGCTTGGGTAGGAACACTGAAGCTTTCTTT CASSLGRNTEAFF
TRBJ2-5 TRBV3-1/TRBV3-2 14 once - TGTGCCAGCAGCCAATTTCCCGTATCGGAGACCCAGTACTTC CASSQFPVSETQYF
TRBJ1-2 TRBV6-5 15 few TRBD1 TGTGCCAGCAGGGAGATTGGACAGGAGGGGAATGGCTACACCTTC CASREIGQEGNGYTF
TRBJ2-3 TRBV24-1 15 - - TGTGCCACCAGTGATTTGGTGGCTAGCACAGATACGCAGTATTTT CATSDLVASTDTQYF
TRBJ2-1 TRBV5-4 14 - - TGTGCCAGCAGCGACAGAGGCCTCTACAATGAGCAGTTCTTC CASSDRGLYNEQFF
TRBJ1-4 TRBV4-3 16 - - TGCGCCAGCAGCCAAGAGAATCCAGTGAAGAATGAAAAACTGTTTTTT CASSQENPVKNEKLFF
TRBJ1-1 TRBV30 14 few - TGTGCCTGGAGTGTAAATCCTCGTCACACTGAAGCTTTCTTT CAWSVNPRHTEAFF
TRBJ2-1 TRBV5-6 16 once TRBD1 TGTGCCAGCAGCTTGATCCCCGGACAGGGGTTCAATGAGCAGTTCTTC CASSLIPGQGFNEQFF
TRBJ1-1 TRBV7-3 14 - - TGTGCCAGCAGCCTGGGGGGGAGGAGCACTGAAGCTTTCTTT CASSLGGRSTEAFF
TRBJ2-2 TRBV7-2 18 - TRBD2 TGTGCCAGCAGCTTATCGTTAACTAGCGGGAGGGCCAGCGGGGAGCTGTTTTTT CASSLSLTSGRASGELFF
TRBJ2-2 TRBV28 15 - TRBD2 TGTGCCAGCACCACCCCGGGACTAGGAATCGGGGAGCTGTTTTTT CASTTPGLGIGELFF
TRBJ2-3 TRBV28 16 - TRBD2 TGTGCCAGCAGTTTTATTAGCGGGGGGACCACAGATACGCAGTATTTT CASSFISGGTTDTQYF
TRBJ1-4 TRBV28 15 - - TGTGCCAGCACCTCCTTTGGGGAGGGGAGTGGAAAACTGTTTTTT CASTSFGEGSGKLFF
TRBJ1-1 TRBV11-2 15 - - TGTGCCAGCAGCTTAAGTTACAGAGTGAACACTGAAGCTTTCTTT CASSLSYRVNTEAFF
TRBJ1-1 TRBV28 11 - - TGTGCCAGCGGAAGGGGTCCTGAAGCTTTCTTT CASGRGPEAFF
TRBJ1-1 TRBV7-2 14 few - TGTGCCAGCAGCTTAGAGGGGTGGAACACTGAAGCTTTCTTT CASSLEGWNTEAFF
TRBJ1-6 TRBV7-8 16 - - TGTGCCAGCAGCTTAATCGGGGGCTCCTATAATTCACCCCTCCACTTT CASSLIGGSYNSPLHF
TRBJ2-5 TRBV11-3 13 - - TGTGCCAGCAGCCCGCCGGGGGTAGAGACCCAGTACTTC CASSPPGVETQYF
TRBJ2-3 TRBV5-6 17 - - TGTGCCAGCAGCTTGAGGGGGTCCTTTATCGGGAAAGATACGCAGTATTTT CASSLRGSFIGKDTQYF
TRBJ2-5 TRBV27 14 - TRBD1 TGTGCCAGCAGTTTGTCGACAGGGGGAAGAGACCAGTACTTC CASSLSTGGRDQYF
TRBJ2-2 TRBV6-6 16 few TRBD1 TGTGCCAGCAGTTACCCGGGACAGGGGAACACCGGGGAGCTGTTTTTT CASSYPGQGNTGELFF
TRBJ1-5 TRBV7-2 13 - TRBD1 TGTGCCAGCAGCTTAGAGACAGGGCGGCCCCAGCATTTT CASSLETGRPQHF
TRBJ2-2 TRBV5-5 14 - - TGTGCCAGCAGCTTGGCCGCAGGCGCCGGGGAGCTGTTTTTT CASSLAAGAGELFF
TRBJ2-5 TRBV5-6 14 - TRBD2 TGTGCCAGCAGCCCTGGACTAGCCCAAGAGACCCAGTACTTC CASSPGLAQETQYF
TRBJ2-7 TRBV6-1 14 - TRBD1 TGTGCCAGCAGTGAAGGACAGGGGCACTACGAGCAGTACTTC CASSEGQGHYEQYF
TRBJ2-5 TRBV6-2/TRBV6-3 17 - TRBD2 TGTGCCAGCAGTTTAACAGCGGGAGGGCCAGCCCAAGAGACCCAGTACTTC CASSLTAGGPAQETQYF
TRBJ2-2 TRBV10-3 14 - TRBD1 TGTGCCATCAGTGGGGACAGGGTTAGCGGGGAGCTGTTTTTT CAISGDRVSGELFF
TRBJ2-1 TRBV9 16 - TRBD2 TGTGCCAGCAGCCCCCGCTTAGCGGGCTTGAACAATGAGCAGTTCTTC CASSPRLAGLNNEQFF
TRBJ2-7 TRBV7-2 14 - - TGTGCCAGCAGCTTAGAGTCAGGTACCCACGAGCAGTACTTC CASSLESGTHEQYF
TRBJ1-1 TRBV19 16 - - TGTGCCAGTAGTATAATGGGGCAGGTGGCGAACACTGAAGCTTTCTTT CASSIMGQVANTEAFF
TRBJ2-3 TRBV19 15 once TRBD1 TGTGCCAGTAGTCAGACAGGGGTGGGGGCAGATACGCAGTATTTT CASSQTGVGADTQYF
TRBJ2-1 TRBV6-5 12 - TRBD1 TGTGCCAGCCGACAGGGGTTACTAGAGCAGTTCTTC CASRQGLLEQFF
TRBJ1-1 TRBV4-1 15 - - TGCGCCAGCAGCCAAGTCGGGATAGCGAACACTGAAGCTTTCTTT CASSQVGIANTEAFF
TRBJ1-6 TRBV28 17 - - TGTGCCAGCAGTTTTTTTGACAGACAGTGGATGGGTTCACCCCTCCACTTT CASSFFDRQWMGSPLHF
TRBJ2-7 TRBV6-5 15 - - TGTGCCAGCAGTTACTCTTTCAGGGGCACCTACGAGCAGTACTTC CASSYSFRGTYEQYF
TRBJ2-2 TRBV25-1 15 - - TGTGCCAGCAGCGACTTACTAGCAGGCACCGGGGAGCTGTTTTTT CASSDLLAGTGELFF
TRBJ1-2 TRBV5-4 14 few - TGTGCCAGCAGCTTGGGGGCAGGGAACTATGGCTACACCTTC CASSLGAGNYGYTF
TRBJ2-2 TRBV2 11 - - TGTGCCAGCAGTGAACTCCGGGAGCTGTTTTTT CASSELRELFF
TRBJ2-7 TRBV11-2 15 - - TGTGCCAGCAGCTTAGTCCTTCGTCCCTACTACGAGCAGTACTTC CASSLVLRPYYEQYF
TRBJ2-1 TRBV19 16 once TRBD2 TGTGCCAGTAGTCCAGAGGGACTAGCGGGGCGCAATGAGCAGTTCTTC CASSPEGLAGRNEQFF
TRBJ1-1 TRBV27 15 - TRBD1 TGTGCCAGCAGTTTAGACAGGGGGCTTGAAACTGAAGCTTTCTTT CASSLDRGLETEAFF
TRBJ2-1 TRBV30 14 - TRBD2 TGTGCCGGGAGACTAGCGGGTTCCTACAATGAGCAGTTCTTC CAGRLAGSYNEQFF
TRBJ2-1 TRBV5-7 18 - - TGTGCCAGCAGCTTGTATAGGCCCCGAGACTATCACTACAATGAGCAGTTCTTC CASSLYRPRDYHYNEQFF
TRBJ2-5 TRBV19 13 - - TGTGCCAGTAGACAGATGGGCCAAGAGACCCAGTACTTC CASRQMGQETQYF
TRBJ1-1 TRBV7-8 15 - TRBD1 TGTGCCAGCCGTTTGAACAGGGGGGGAAACACTGAAGCTTTCTTT CASRLNRGGNTEAFF
TRBJ1-2 TRBV6-5 15 - TRBD1 TGTGCCAGCAAAACGGGACAGGGGGCTGGATATGGCTACACCTTC CASKTGQGAGYGYTF
TRBJ1-5 TRBV20-1 13 once - TGCAGTGCTAGTACAGGTGTGGATCAGCCCCAGCATTTT CSASTGVDQPQHF
TRBJ1-6 TRBV5-1 16 - TRBD1 TGCGCCAGCAGCTTGGAACCCAGGGGGCTGAATTCACCCCTCCACTTT CASSLEPRGLNSPLHF
TRBJ2-1 TRBV28 17 - TRBD2 TGTGCCAGCAGTGTTCGTCGATTGCGGGGGAGTCCGAGTGAGCAGTTCTTC CASSVRRLRGSPSEQFF
TRBJ1-5 TRBV6-1 14 - - TGTGCCAGCAGTGAAGGGGGCCCTAATCAGCCCCAGCATTTT CASSEGGPNQPQHF
TRBJ2-2 TRBV2 18 once TRBD2 TGTGCCAGCAGTCCTAAGGGGACTAGCGGGACCAACACCGGGGAGCTGTTTTTT CASSPKGTSGTNTGELFF
TRBJ1-1 TRBV5-1 14 - - TGCGCCAGCAGCTGGGGTGAGGGTGGCACTGAAGCTTTCTTT CASSWGEGGTEAFF